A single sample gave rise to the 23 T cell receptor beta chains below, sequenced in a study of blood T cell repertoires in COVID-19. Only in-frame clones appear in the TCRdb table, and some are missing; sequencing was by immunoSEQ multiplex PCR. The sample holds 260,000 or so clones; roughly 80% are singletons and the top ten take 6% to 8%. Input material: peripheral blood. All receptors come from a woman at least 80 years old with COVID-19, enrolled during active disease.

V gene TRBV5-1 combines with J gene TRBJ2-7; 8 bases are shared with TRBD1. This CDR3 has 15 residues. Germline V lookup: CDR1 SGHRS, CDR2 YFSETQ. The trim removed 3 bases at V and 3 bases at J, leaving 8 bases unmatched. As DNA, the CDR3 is TGCGCCAGCAGCTCCGGGACAGGAGACGACTACGAGCAGTACTTC. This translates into CASSSGTGDDYEQYF. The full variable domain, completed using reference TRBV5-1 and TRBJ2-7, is KAGVTQTPRYLIKTRGQQVTLSCSPISGHRSVSWYQQTPGQGLQFLFEYFSETQRNKGNFPGRFSGRQFSNSRSEMNVSTLELGDSALYLCASSSGTGDDYEQYFGPGTRLTVT.

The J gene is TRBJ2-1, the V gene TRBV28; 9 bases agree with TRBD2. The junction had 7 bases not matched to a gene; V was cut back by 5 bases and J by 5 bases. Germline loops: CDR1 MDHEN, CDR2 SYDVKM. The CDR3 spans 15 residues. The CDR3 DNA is TGTGCCAGCAGTGCCCCGAGCGGGAGGCACAATGAGCAGTTCTTC. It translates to CASSAPSGRHNEQFF.

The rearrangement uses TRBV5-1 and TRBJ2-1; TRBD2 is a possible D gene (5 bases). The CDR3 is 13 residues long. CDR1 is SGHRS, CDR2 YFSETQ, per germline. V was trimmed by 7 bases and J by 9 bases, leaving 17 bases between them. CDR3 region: CASEGSRQGEQFF. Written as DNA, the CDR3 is TGCGCCAGCGAAGGGAGTAGGCAAGGTGAGCAGTTCTTC.

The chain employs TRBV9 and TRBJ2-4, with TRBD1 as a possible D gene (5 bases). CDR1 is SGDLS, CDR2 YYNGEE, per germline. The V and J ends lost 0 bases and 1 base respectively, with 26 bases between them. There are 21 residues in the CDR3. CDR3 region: CASSVASITGPFDFAKNIQYF. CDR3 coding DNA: TGTGCCAGCAGCGTAGCTTCCATCACAGGACCTTTTGATTTCGCCAAAAACATTCAGTACTTC.

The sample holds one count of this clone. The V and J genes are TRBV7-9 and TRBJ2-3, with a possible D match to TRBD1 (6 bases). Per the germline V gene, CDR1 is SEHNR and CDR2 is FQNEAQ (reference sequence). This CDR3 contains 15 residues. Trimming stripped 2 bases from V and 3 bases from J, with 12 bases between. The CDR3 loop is CASSLRGGGTDTQYF. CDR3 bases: TGTGCCAGCAGCTTACGAGGGGGTGGGACAGATACGCAGTATTTT.

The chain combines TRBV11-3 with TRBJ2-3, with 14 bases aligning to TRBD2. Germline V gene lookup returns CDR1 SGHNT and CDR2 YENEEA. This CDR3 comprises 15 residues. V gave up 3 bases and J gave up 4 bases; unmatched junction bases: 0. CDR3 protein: CASSLGLAGADTQYF. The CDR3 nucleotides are TGTGCCAGCAGCTTGGGACTAGCGGGGGCAGATACGCAGTATTTT.

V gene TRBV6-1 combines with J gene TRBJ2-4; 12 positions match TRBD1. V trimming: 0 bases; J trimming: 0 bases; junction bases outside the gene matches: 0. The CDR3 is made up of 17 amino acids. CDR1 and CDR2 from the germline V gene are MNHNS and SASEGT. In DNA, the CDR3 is TGTGCCAGCAGTGAAGCGGGACAGGGGGCAGCCAAAAACATTCAGTACTTC. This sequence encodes CASSEAGQGAAKNIQYF.

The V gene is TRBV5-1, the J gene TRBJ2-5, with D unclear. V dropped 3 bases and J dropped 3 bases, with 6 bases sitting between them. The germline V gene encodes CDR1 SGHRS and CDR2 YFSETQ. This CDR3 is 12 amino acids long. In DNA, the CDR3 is TGCGCCAGCAGCTCTACTGAAGAGACCCAGTACTTC. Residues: CASSSTEETQYF. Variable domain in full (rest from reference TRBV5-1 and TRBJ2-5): KAGVTQTPRYLIKTRGQQVTLSCSPISGHRSVSWYQQTPGQGLQFLFEYFSETQRNKGNFPGRFSGRQFSNSRSEMNVSTLELGDSALYLCASSSTEETQYFGPGTRLLVL.

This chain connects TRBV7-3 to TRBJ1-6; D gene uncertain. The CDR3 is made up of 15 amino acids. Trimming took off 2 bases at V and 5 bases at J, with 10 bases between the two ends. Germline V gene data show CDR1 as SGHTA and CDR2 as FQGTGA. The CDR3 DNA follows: TGTGCCAGCAGCTTACAAGGACTGAATAATTCACCCCTCCACTTT. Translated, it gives CASSLQGLNNSPLHF.

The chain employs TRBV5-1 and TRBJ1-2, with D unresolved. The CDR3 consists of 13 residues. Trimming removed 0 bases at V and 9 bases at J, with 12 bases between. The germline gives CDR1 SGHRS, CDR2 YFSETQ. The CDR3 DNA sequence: TGCGCCAGCAGCTTGGGACATAATCCCCGCTACACCTTC. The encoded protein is CASSLGHNPRYTF.

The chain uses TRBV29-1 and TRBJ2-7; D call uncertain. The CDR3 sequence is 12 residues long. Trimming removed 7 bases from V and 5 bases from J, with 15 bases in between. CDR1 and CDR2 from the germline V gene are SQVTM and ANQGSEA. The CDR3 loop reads CSAVAWSDEQYF. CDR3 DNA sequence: TGCAGCGCGGTGGCCTGGTCTGACGAGCAGTACTTC.

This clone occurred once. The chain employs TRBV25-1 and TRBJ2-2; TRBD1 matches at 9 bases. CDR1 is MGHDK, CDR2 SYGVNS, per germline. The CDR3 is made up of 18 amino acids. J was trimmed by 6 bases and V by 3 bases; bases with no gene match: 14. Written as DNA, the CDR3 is TGTGCCAGCAGTGATTTTACAGGGGGCCGTCCAAGAGCCGGGGAGCTGTTTTTT. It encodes CASSDFTGGRPRAGELFF.

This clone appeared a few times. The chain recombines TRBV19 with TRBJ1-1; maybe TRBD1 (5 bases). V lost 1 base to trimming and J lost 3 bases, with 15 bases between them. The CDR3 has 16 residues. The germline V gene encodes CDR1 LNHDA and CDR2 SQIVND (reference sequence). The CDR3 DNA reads TGTGCCAGTAGTATAGTCCGCCTATTAGGGGACACTGAAGCTTTCTTT. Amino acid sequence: CASSIVRLLGDTEAFF.

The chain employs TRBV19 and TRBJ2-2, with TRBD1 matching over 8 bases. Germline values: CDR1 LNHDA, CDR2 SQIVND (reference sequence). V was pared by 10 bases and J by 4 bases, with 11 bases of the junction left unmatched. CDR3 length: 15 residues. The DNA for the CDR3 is TGTGCCACCCGGGCAGGGGGCAGACTCACCGGGGAGCTGTTTTTT. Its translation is CATRAGGRLTGELFF.

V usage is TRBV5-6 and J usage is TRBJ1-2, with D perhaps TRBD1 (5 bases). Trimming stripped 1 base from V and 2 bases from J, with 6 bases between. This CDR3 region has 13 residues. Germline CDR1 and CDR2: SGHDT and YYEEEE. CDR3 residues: CASSLNRNYGYTF. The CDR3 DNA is TGTGCCAGCAGCTTGAACAGGAACTATGGCTACACCTTC.

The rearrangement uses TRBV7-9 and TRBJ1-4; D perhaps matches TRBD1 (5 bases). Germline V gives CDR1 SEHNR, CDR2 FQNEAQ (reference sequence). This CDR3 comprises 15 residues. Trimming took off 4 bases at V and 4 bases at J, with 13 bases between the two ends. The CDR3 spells CASSSPGGNNEKLFF. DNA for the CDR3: TGTGCCAGCAGCTCCCCGGGGGGGAATAATGAAAAACTGTTTTTT.

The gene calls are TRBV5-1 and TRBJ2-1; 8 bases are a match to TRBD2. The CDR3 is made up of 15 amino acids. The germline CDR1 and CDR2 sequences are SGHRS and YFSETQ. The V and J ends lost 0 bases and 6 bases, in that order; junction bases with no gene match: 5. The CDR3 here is CASSLGLANTNEQFF. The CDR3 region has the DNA TGCGCCAGCAGCTTGGGACTAGCGAATACCAATGAGCAGTTCTTC.

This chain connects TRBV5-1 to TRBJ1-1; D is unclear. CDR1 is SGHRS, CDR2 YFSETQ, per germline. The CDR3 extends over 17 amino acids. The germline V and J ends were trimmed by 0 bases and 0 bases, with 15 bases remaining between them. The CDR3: CASSLAPGGVMNTEAFF. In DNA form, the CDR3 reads TGCGCCAGCAGCTTGGCGCCGGGCGGGGTAATGAACACTGAAGCTTTCTTT. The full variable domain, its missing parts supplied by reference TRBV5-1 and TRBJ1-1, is KAGVTQTPRYLIKTRGQQVTLSCSPISGHRSVSWYQQTPGQGLQFLFEYFSETQRNKGNFPGRFSGRQFSNSRSEMNVSTLELGDSALYLCASSLAPGGVMNTEAFFGQGTRLTVV.

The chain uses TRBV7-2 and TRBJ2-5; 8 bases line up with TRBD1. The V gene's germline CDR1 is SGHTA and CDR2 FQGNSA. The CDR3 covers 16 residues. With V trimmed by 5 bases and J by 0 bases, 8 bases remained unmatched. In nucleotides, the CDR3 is TGTGCCAGCAGCCTTGTCGGACAGGGAGACCAAGAGACCCAGTACTTC. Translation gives CASSLVGQGDQETQYF.

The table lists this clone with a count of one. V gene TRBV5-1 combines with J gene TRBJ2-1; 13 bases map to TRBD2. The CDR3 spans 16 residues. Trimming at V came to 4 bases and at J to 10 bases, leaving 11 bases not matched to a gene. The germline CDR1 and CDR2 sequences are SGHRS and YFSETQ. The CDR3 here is CASSTPGLAGIGEQFF. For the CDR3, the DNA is TGCGCCAGCAGCACACCGGGACTAGCGGGGATTGGGGAGCAGTTCTTC.

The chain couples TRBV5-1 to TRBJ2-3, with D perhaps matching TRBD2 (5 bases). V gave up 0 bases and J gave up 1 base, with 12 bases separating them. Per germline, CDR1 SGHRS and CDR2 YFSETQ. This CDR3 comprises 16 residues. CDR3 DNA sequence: TGCGCCAGCAGCTTGGATCTAGGAGGCGGCACAGATACGCAGTATTTT. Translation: CASSLDLGGGTDTQYF.

The CDR3 nucleotides are TGCGCCAGCAGTGGAACGGACAGGGGGACCTACGAGCAGTACTTC. The encoded protein is CASSGTDRGTYEQYF. The chain combines TRBV10-2 with TRBJ2-7; the match to TRBD1 covers 10 bases. The CDR3 extends over 15 amino acids. The germline gives CDR1 WSHSY, CDR2 SAAADI. V gave up 4 bases and J gave up 2 bases; unmatched junction bases: 5.

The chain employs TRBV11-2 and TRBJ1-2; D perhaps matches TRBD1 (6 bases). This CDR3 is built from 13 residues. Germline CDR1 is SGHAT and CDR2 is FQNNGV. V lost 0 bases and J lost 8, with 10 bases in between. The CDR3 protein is CASSLDRGGGYTF. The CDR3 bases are TGTGCCAGCAGCTTAGACAGGGGTGGCGGCTACACCTTC.